This TCR beta chain was observed in a study of blood T cell repertoires in COVID-19. The CDR3 loop spans 15 amino acids. In germline, CDR1 is LGHNT, CDR2 FRNRAP. V gave up 8 bases and J gave up 8 bases; unmatched junction bases: 12. Original analysis: The assay estimated nucleated cells by amplifying reference gene primers. Method: immunoSEQ multiplex PCR; TCRdb's copy keeps in-frame clones and lacks some. V, J and clone size are those of that table, while D and trimming were read from the DNA. The sample lists 14,000 or so clones; 83% were seen once. This sequence originates from an older woman with acute or convalescent COVID-19. The chain uses TRBV12-5 and TRBJ1-4; TRBD1 aligns across 9 bases. The sequencing input was peripheral blood. The CDR3: CASLPTGTGSEKLFF. The CDR3 DNA sequence: TGTGCTAGTCTTCCCACCGGGACAGGGTCGGAAAAACTGTTTTTT.